This is a list of T cell receptor beta chains from one sample in a study of cytomegalovirus exposure and HLA in healthy donors. The protocol was immunoSEQ multiplex PCR, while the TCRdb copy is restricted to in-frame clones and leaves out a portion. Here the sample spans 150,000 to 200,000 clones, just over 75% being singletons. What was sequenced was PBMCs. The receptors stem from a man aged 25 to 40 in good health and CMV-seronegative. The CDR3 runs from the conserved cysteine through the conserved F or W. Fields, in order: clone size, J gene, D gene, V gene, CDR3 protein, CDR3 DNA. D genes are given only for firm matches. Not every row has a clone size; where given, it reads once, few, many or a size class.

size: NA
J: TRBJ2-1
D: TRBD2
V: TRBV11-3
CDR3: CASSWTGTSNEQFF
DNA: TGTGCCAGCAGCTGGACCGGGACTAGCAATGAGCAGTTCTTC

size: NA
J: TRBJ2-1
D: NA
V: TRBV28
CDR3: CASSLRRESSRQFF
DNA: TGTGCCAGCAGTTTAAGGCGGGAATCGTCTCGGCAGTTCTTC

size: few
J: TRBJ1-1
D: NA
V: TRBV4-1
CDR3: CASSQAVMNTEAFF
DNA: TGCGCCAGCAGCCAAGCGGTCATGAACACTGAAGCTTTCTTT

size: NA
J: TRBJ2-3
D: NA
V: TRBV9
CDR3: CASSASGHRTDTQYF
DNA: TGTGCCAGCAGCGCCTCGGGACACCGCACAGATACGCAGTATTTT

size: NA
J: TRBJ2-1
D: NA
V: TRBV11-2
CDR3: CASSQLVEQFF
DNA: TGTGCCAGCAGCCAACTCGTCGAGCAGTTCTTC

size: NA
J: TRBJ1-5
D: NA
V: TRBV28
CDR3: CASSLLGPGGQPQHF
DNA: TGTGCCAGCAGTTTATTAGGTCCTGGAGGTCAGCCCCAGCATTTT

size: NA
J: TRBJ2-7
D: NA
V: TRBV6-6
CDR3: CASSYYQRAYEQYF
DNA: TGTGCCAGCAGTTACTACCAGCGCGCCTACGAGCAGTACTTC

size: NA
J: TRBJ1-1
D: NA
V: TRBV21-1
CDR3: CASSTQGLMNTEAFF
DNA: TGTGCCAGCAGCACCCAGGGGCTTATGAACACTGAAGCTTTCTTT

size: few
J: TRBJ2-7
D: TRBD2
V: TRBV13
CDR3: CASSDQREGPFREQYF
DNA: TGTGCCAGCAGCGACCAGCGGGAGGGCCCGTTTCGCGAGCAGTACTTC

size: NA
J: TRBJ2-5
D: NA
V: TRBV2
CDR3: CASRSQGTQETQYF
DNA: TGTGCCAGCAGATCACAGGGGACTCAAGAGACCCAGTACTTC

size: NA
J: TRBJ2-2
D: TRBD2
V: TRBV28
CDR3: CASSLTAGRGTGELFF
DNA: TGTGCCAGCAGTTTAACCGCCGGGAGGGGAACCGGGGAGCTGTTTTTT

size: NA
J: TRBJ2-7
D: TRBD2
V: TRBV2
CDR3: CASSEEIAGGEEQYF
DNA: TGTGCCAGCAGTGAAGAAATAGCCGGGGGGGAGGAGCAGTACTTC

size: NA
J: TRBJ1-2
D: TRBD1
V: TRBV4-1
CDR3: CASSQQEGARYGYTF
DNA: TGCGCCAGCAGCCAACAAGAGGGGGCTAGGTATGGCTACACCTTC

size: NA
J: TRBJ2-7
D: TRBD2
V: TRBV10-2
CDR3: CASSSGLAREQYF
DNA: TGCGCCAGCAGTTCGGGACTAGCACGCGAGCAGTACTTC

size: few
J: TRBJ2-7
D: TRBD1
V: TRBV11-2
CDR3: CASSLVSGTGLSEQYF
DNA: TGTGCCAGCAGCTTAGTTTCTGGGACAGGCCTCTCCGAGCAGTACTTC

size: NA
J: TRBJ2-5
D: NA
V: TRBV10-1
CDR3: CAGVDWKETQYF
DNA: TGCGCCGGGGTGGACTGGAAAGAGACCCAGTACTTC

size: NA
J: TRBJ2-7
D: TRBD1
V: TRBV27
CDR3: CASSPGDSYEQYF
DNA: TGTGCCAGCAGTCCCGGGGACAGCTACGAGCAGTACTTC

size: once
J: TRBJ1-2
D: TRBD1
V: TRBV7-3
CDR3: CASSRTGAPTDGYTF
DNA: TGTGCCAGCAGCCGAACAGGGGCCCCCACCGACGGCTACACCTTC

size: NA
J: TRBJ2-1
D: TRBD2
V: TRBV6-4
CDR3: CASSGTSGSFNNEQFF
DNA: TGTGCCAGCAGTGGCACTAGCGGGAGCTTTAACAATGAGCAGTTCTTC

size: NA
J: TRBJ2-7
D: TRBD2
V: TRBV10-3
CDR3: CAIRKTLQAGLAYEQYF
DNA: TGTGCCATCAGAAAGACACTCCAGGCAGGACTAGCCTACGAGCAGTACTTC

size: once
J: TRBJ2-5
D: NA
V: TRBV23-1
CDR3: CASSHRTRTQETQYF
DNA: TGCGCCAGCAGTCACCGGACTCGAACTCAAGAGACCCAGTACTTC

size: once
J: TRBJ1-5
D: NA
V: TRBV28
CDR3: CASSFGGPGVYNQPQHF
DNA: TGTGCCAGCAGTTTTGGGGGCCCCGGGGTATACAATCAGCCCCAGCATTTT

size: NA
J: TRBJ2-5
D: TRBD2
V: TRBV5-1
CDR3: CASSSFPSTSGSDETQYF
DNA: TGCGCCAGCAGCTCTTTCCCCTCGACTAGCGGGAGTGATGAGACCCAGTACTTC

size: NA
J: TRBJ2-3
D: TRBD2
V: TRBV12-5
CDR3: CASVGGGDTQYF
DNA: TGTGCTAGTGTCGGCGGGGGAGATACGCAGTATTTT

size: once
J: TRBJ2-7
D: TRBD2
V: TRBV7-6
CDR3: CASSPQWTSGNEQYF
DNA: TGTGCCAGCAGCCCACAATGGACTAGCGGGAACGAGCAGTACTTC

size: NA
J: TRBJ2-1
D: TRBD2
V: TRBV29-1
CDR3: CSVEGLAGLATWGAYNEQFF
DNA: TGCAGCGTTGAAGGACTAGCGGGACTAGCGACCTGGGGAGCCTACAATGAGCAGTTCTTC

size: NA
J: TRBJ2-1
D: NA
V: TRBV7-3
CDR3: CASSLSRSSYNEQFF
DNA: TGTGCCAGCAGCTTAAGCCGGAGCTCCTACAATGAGCAGTTCTTC

size: NA
J: TRBJ1-1
D: NA
V: TRBV5-1
CDR3: CASSLAGKSFF
DNA: TGCGCCAGCAGTTTGGCAGGGAAGTCTTTCTTT

size: few
J: TRBJ1-1
D: TRBD1
V: TRBV11-2
CDR3: CASSLRWGQVITEAFF
DNA: TGTGCCAGCAGCTTACGATGGGGACAGGTGATCACTGAAGCTTTCTTT

size: NA
J: TRBJ2-7
D: NA
V: TRBV10-2
CDR3: CASSDLAFGGSGYDEQYF
DNA: TGCGCCAGCAGTGACTTAGCTTTTGGAGGGAGTGGTTACGACGAGCAGTACTTC

size: NA
J: TRBJ1-1
D: NA
V: TRBV9
CDR3: CASSVDNRVTEAFF
DNA: TGTGCCAGCAGCGTAGACAACAGGGTTACTGAAGCTTTCTTT

size: NA
J: TRBJ2-3
D: NA
V: TRBV6-5
CDR3: CASSRQGTDTQYF
DNA: TGTGCCAGCAGCCGACAGGGCACAGATACGCAGTATTTT

size: NA
J: TRBJ1-4
D: NA
V: TRBV4-1
CDR3: CASSQGRATNEKLFF
DNA: TGCGCCAGCAGCCAAGGGCGGGCAACTAATGAAAAACTGTTTTTT

size: NA
J: TRBJ2-3
D: TRBD1
V: TRBV11-2
CDR3: CASSSYRTGSTDTQYF
DNA: TGTGCCAGCAGCTCCTATCGGACAGGAAGCACAGATACGCAGTATTTT

size: NA
J: TRBJ2-3
D: NA
V: TRBV6-1
CDR3: CASRPRHSTDTQYF
DNA: TGTGCCAGCAGGCCCCGACATAGCACAGATACGCAGTATTTT

size: NA
J: TRBJ2-7
D: NA
V: TRBV6-1
CDR3: CASQGGRREGEQYF
DNA: TGTGCCAGTCAGGGGGGTCGAAGGGAAGGCGAGCAGTACTTC

size: once
J: TRBJ1-2
D: NA
V: TRBV5-4
CDR3: CASSSGGLGGGNYGYTF
DNA: TGTGCCAGCAGCTCCGGGGGACTGGGGGGTGGGAACTATGGCTACACCTTC

size: NA
J: TRBJ2-7
D: TRBD2
V: TRBV30
CDR3: CAWSVLAGESGKEQYF
DNA: TGTGCCTGGAGTGTACTAGCGGGAGAAAGCGGTAAGGAGCAGTACTTC

size: NA
J: TRBJ2-7
D: NA
V: TRBV5-6
CDR3: CASSVTDTLYEQYF
DNA: TGTGCCAGCAGTGTGACAGATACCTTATACGAGCAGTACTTC